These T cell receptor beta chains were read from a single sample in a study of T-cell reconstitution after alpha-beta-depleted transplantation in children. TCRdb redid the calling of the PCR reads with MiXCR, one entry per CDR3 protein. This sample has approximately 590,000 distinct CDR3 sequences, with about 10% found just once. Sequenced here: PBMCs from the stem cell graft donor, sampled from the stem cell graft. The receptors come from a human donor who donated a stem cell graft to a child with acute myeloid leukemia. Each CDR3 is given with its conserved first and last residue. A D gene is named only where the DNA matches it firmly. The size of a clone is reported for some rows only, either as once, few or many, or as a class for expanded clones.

cdr3_aa: CGAPNPGSGAKNIQYF; cdr3_nt: TGCGGTGCCCCGAATCCGGGTAGCGGGGCCAAAAACATTCAGTACTTC; clone_size: once; v_call: TRBV20-1; d_call: TRBD2; j_call: TRBJ2-4
cdr3_aa: CASRLTGGRGEQFF; cdr3_nt: TGTGCCAGCAGGCTCACAGGGGGCCGAGGTGAGCAGTTCTTC; clone_size: few; v_call: TRBV6-1; d_call: TRBD1; j_call: TRBJ2-1
cdr3_aa: CSVIGGGTEAFF; cdr3_nt: TGCAGTGTGATCGGGGGCGGAACTGAAGCTTTCTTT; clone_size: many; v_call: TRBV20-1; d_call: -; j_call: TRBJ1-1
cdr3_aa: CASRPTSGSSSYEQYF; cdr3_nt: TGTGCCAGCAGACCCACTAGCGGGAGTTCGTCCTACGAGCAGTACTTC; clone_size: few; v_call: TRBV7-8; d_call: TRBD2; j_call: TRBJ2-7
cdr3_aa: CASSHTGGNEQFF; cdr3_nt: TGCGCCAGCAGCCATACCGGGGGCAATGAGCAGTTCTTC; clone_size: -; v_call: TRBV4-3; d_call: -; j_call: TRBJ2-1
cdr3_aa: CASSQGSLSYGYTF; cdr3_nt: TGTGCCAGCAGCCAAGGCAGCTTATCCTATGGCTACACCTTC; clone_size: few; v_call: TRBV3-1; d_call: -; j_call: TRBJ1-2
cdr3_aa: CASSGTSGVIAKNIQYF; cdr3_nt: TGTGCCAGCAGTGGGACTAGTGGGGTCATAGCCAAAAACATTCAGTACTTC; clone_size: -; v_call: TRBV6-1; d_call: TRBD2; j_call: TRBJ2-4
cdr3_aa: CASSLAGTVLNTEAFF; cdr3_nt: TGTGCCAGCAGCTTAGCCGGGACAGTCCTAAACACTGAAGCTTTCTTT; clone_size: few; v_call: TRBV7-2; d_call: TRBD1; j_call: TRBJ1-1
cdr3_aa: CASSRDRGRTEAFF; cdr3_nt: TGCGCCAGCAGCCGGGACAGGGGGAGGACTGAAGCTTTCTTT; clone_size: few; v_call: TRBV4-1; d_call: TRBD1; j_call: TRBJ1-1
cdr3_aa: CASSVHRDSPYEQYF; cdr3_nt: TGCGCCAGCAGCGTGCACCGGGACTCCCCCTACGAGCAGTACTTC; clone_size: few; v_call: TRBV5-1; d_call: -; j_call: TRBJ2-7
cdr3_aa: CASSVEAGGNYEQYF; cdr3_nt: TGTGCCAGCAGCGTAGAGGCAGGGGGCAACTACGAGCAGTACTTC; clone_size: many; v_call: TRBV9; d_call: TRBD1; j_call: TRBJ2-7
cdr3_aa: CASSPGPSGYNEQFF; cdr3_nt: TGTGCCAGCAGCCCAGGCCCTAGCGGGTACAATGAGCAGTTCTTC; clone_size: many; v_call: TRBV7-2; d_call: TRBD2; j_call: TRBJ2-1
cdr3_aa: CASSPSGGNYEQYF; cdr3_nt: TGCGCCAGCAGCCCTAGCGGGGGGAACTACGAGCAGTACTTC; clone_size: -; v_call: TRBV5-1; d_call: TRBD2; j_call: TRBJ2-7
cdr3_aa: CASSFRGANYNSPLHF; cdr3_nt: TGTGCCAGCAGCTTCCGGGGGGCCAACTATAATTCACCCCTCCACTTT; clone_size: few; v_call: TRBV7-2; d_call: -; j_call: TRBJ1-6
cdr3_aa: CASSETQAMNTEAFF; cdr3_nt: TGTGCCAGCAGTGAAACACAGGCGATGAACACTGAAGCTTTCTTT; clone_size: many; v_call: TRBV25-1; d_call: -; j_call: TRBJ1-1
cdr3_aa: CASSPDRVPQPQHF; cdr3_nt: TGTGCCAGCAGCCCGGACAGGGTACCTCAGCCCCAGCATTTT; clone_size: few; v_call: TRBV5-5; d_call: TRBD1; j_call: TRBJ1-5
cdr3_aa: CASSLGGIGNSPLHF; cdr3_nt: TGTGCCAGCAGTCTCGGGGGGATCGGCAATTCACCCCTCCACTTT; clone_size: many; v_call: TRBV12-3/TRBV12-4; d_call: -; j_call: TRBJ1-6
cdr3_aa: CASSPPGRSGNTIYF; cdr3_nt: TGTGCCAGCAGCCCTCCGGGGCGCTCTGGAAACACCATATATTTT; clone_size: -; v_call: TRBV7-2; d_call: -; j_call: TRBJ1-3
cdr3_aa: CAISESPLTNEQFF; cdr3_nt: TGTGCCATCAGTGAGTCACCACTTACTAATGAGCAGTTCTTC; clone_size: -; v_call: TRBV10-3; d_call: -; j_call: TRBJ2-1
cdr3_aa: CASTTSGSTDTQYF; cdr3_nt: TGTGCCAGTACAACTAGCGGGAGTACAGATACGCAGTATTTT; clone_size: few; v_call: TRBV10-3; d_call: TRBD2; j_call: TRBJ2-3
cdr3_aa: CASSLMDRLGGYTF; cdr3_nt: TGTGCCAGCAGTCTGATGGACAGGCTGGGGGGCTACACCTTC; clone_size: few; v_call: TRBV28; d_call: TRBD1; j_call: TRBJ1-2
cdr3_aa: CSASRLDTDTQYF; cdr3_nt: TGCAGTGCCTCCCGACTAGACACAGATACGCAGTATTTT; clone_size: many; v_call: TRBV20-1; d_call: -; j_call: TRBJ2-3
cdr3_aa: CASSLVQGVKQFF; cdr3_nt: TGCGCCAGCAGCTTGGTACAGGGCGTAAAGCAGTTCTTC; clone_size: -; v_call: TRBV5-1; d_call: -; j_call: TRBJ2-1
cdr3_aa: CASSRGQGSLRLF; cdr3_nt: TGTGCCAGCAGCCGAGGACAGGGAAGTCTACGCCTCTTT; clone_size: few; v_call: TRBV27; d_call: TRBD1; j_call: TRBJ1-1
cdr3_aa: CSAPTSGRWGETQYF; cdr3_nt: TGCAGCGCCCCGACTAGCGGGAGGTGGGGGGAGACCCAGTACTTC; clone_size: many; v_call: TRBV29-1; d_call: TRBD2; j_call: TRBJ2-5
cdr3_aa: CAWSVRSGGGELFF; cdr3_nt: TGTGCCTGGAGTGTACGGAGCGGCGGCGGGGAGCTGTTTTTT; clone_size: -; v_call: TRBV30; d_call: -; j_call: TRBJ2-2
cdr3_aa: CASSSTGELYEQYF; cdr3_nt: TGTGCCAGCAGCTCGACAGGGGAACTCTACGAGCAGTACTTC; clone_size: -; v_call: TRBV5-5; d_call: TRBD1; j_call: TRBJ2-7
cdr3_aa: CSARDREWREGPFGQFF; cdr3_nt: TGCAGTGCTAGAGATAGGGAGTGGCGGGAGGGCCCCTTTGGGCAGTTCTTC; clone_size: few; v_call: TRBV20-1; d_call: TRBD2; j_call: TRBJ2-1
cdr3_aa: CAISERLAGSSTDTQYF; cdr3_nt: TGTGCCATCAGTGAACGGCTAGCGGGATCTAGCACAGATACGCAGTATTTT; clone_size: -; v_call: TRBV10-3; d_call: TRBD2; j_call: TRBJ2-3
cdr3_aa: CSASDGSRGGSQPQHF; cdr3_nt: TGCAGTGCTAGCGATGGGTCCAGGGGCGGGTCTCAGCCCCAGCATTTT; clone_size: many; v_call: TRBV20-1; d_call: -; j_call: TRBJ1-5
cdr3_aa: CAIRHPGLANNEQFF; cdr3_nt: TGTGCCATCAGACACCCGGGACTAGCTAACAATGAGCAGTTCTTC; clone_size: -; v_call: TRBV10-3; d_call: TRBD2; j_call: TRBJ2-1
cdr3_aa: CSVVLDLGRETQYF; cdr3_nt: TGCAGCGTTGTGTTGGACCTAGGGCGCGAGACCCAGTACTTC; clone_size: few; v_call: TRBV29-1; d_call: -; j_call: TRBJ2-5
cdr3_aa: CASSYRDRVGLGEQFF; cdr3_nt: TGTGCCAGCAGTTACCGGGACAGGGTAGGTCTGGGTGAGCAGTTCTTC; clone_size: -; v_call: TRBV6-5; d_call: TRBD1; j_call: TRBJ2-1
cdr3_aa: CASSLAGTSEYNEQFF; cdr3_nt: TGTGCCAGCAGCTTGGCAGGGACTAGCGAATACAATGAGCAGTTCTTC; clone_size: -; v_call: TRBV5-5; d_call: TRBD2; j_call: TRBJ2-1
cdr3_aa: CAIRRQGPTDTQYF; cdr3_nt: TGTGCCATCAGGCGACAGGGCCCCACAGATACGCAGTATTTT; clone_size: many; v_call: TRBV10-3; d_call: TRBD1; j_call: TRBJ2-3
cdr3_aa: CASRRRSLGGYNEQFF; cdr3_nt: TGTGCCAGCAGGCGCCGCTCGCTCGGGGGATACAATGAGCAGTTCTTC; clone_size: -; v_call: TRBV7-8; d_call: -; j_call: TRBJ2-1
cdr3_aa: CSAAQGQGSEAFF; cdr3_nt: TGCAGTGCTGCACAGGGCCAGGGCTCTGAAGCTTTCTTT; clone_size: few; v_call: TRBV20-1; d_call: -; j_call: TRBJ1-1
cdr3_aa: CASSEPDRGAYEQYF; cdr3_nt: TGTGCCAGCAGTGAACCAGACAGGGGAGCGTACGAGCAGTACTTC; clone_size: few; v_call: TRBV6-1; d_call: TRBD1; j_call: TRBJ2-7
cdr3_aa: CASSPRTGTGTDTQYF; cdr3_nt: TGTGCCAGCAGTCCCCGGACGGGCACTGGCACAGATACGCAGTATTTT; clone_size: few; v_call: TRBV27; d_call: -; j_call: TRBJ2-3
cdr3_aa: CASSVGAGYNEQFF; cdr3_nt: TGTGCCAGCAGCGTTGGGGCAGGTTACAATGAGCAGTTCTTC; clone_size: -; v_call: TRBV9; d_call: -; j_call: TRBJ2-1
cdr3_aa: CASSVAVAEQETQYF; cdr3_nt: TGTGCCAGCAGCGTAGCGGTGGCAGAGCAAGAGACCCAGTACTTC; clone_size: few; v_call: TRBV9; d_call: -; j_call: TRBJ2-5
cdr3_aa: CAISTGMNTEAFF; cdr3_nt: TGTGCCATCTCGACAGGCATGAACACTGAAGCTTTCTTT; clone_size: -; v_call: TRBV10-3; d_call: -; j_call: TRBJ1-1
cdr3_aa: CASSRLVRYNEQFF; cdr3_nt: TGCGCCAGCAGTAGACTCGTCCGGTACAATGAGCAGTTCTTC; clone_size: few; v_call: TRBV5-1; d_call: -; j_call: TRBJ2-1
cdr3_aa: CASNPRAGTNRYTGELFF; cdr3_nt: TGTGCCAGCAACCCCCGAGCAGGGACTAATCGGTACACCGGGGAGCTGTTTTTT; clone_size: -; v_call: TRBV27; d_call: TRBD2; j_call: TRBJ2-2
cdr3_aa: CASQTDSYTEAFF; cdr3_nt: TGTGCCAGCCAGACAGACAGTTACACTGAAGCTTTCTTT; clone_size: -; v_call: TRBV6-1; d_call: -; j_call: TRBJ1-1
cdr3_aa: CASSLGQGFSTNEKLFF; cdr3_nt: TGTGCCAGCAGCTTGGGACAGGGATTCTCGACTAATGAAAAACTGTTTTTT; clone_size: many; v_call: TRBV7-2; d_call: TRBD1; j_call: TRBJ1-4
cdr3_aa: CASSDRLAGTNEQFF; cdr3_nt: TGTGCCAGCAGTGATCGGCTAGCGGGAACAAATGAGCAGTTCTTC; clone_size: -; v_call: TRBV6-1; d_call: TRBD2; j_call: TRBJ2-1
cdr3_aa: CASSSTSGSYSYEQYF; cdr3_nt: TGTGCCAGCAGCTCTACTAGCGGATCGTACTCCTACGAGCAGTACTTC; clone_size: once; v_call: TRBV11-1; d_call: TRBD2; j_call: TRBJ2-7
cdr3_aa: CASSLAGGSYGYTF; cdr3_nt: TGTGCCAGCAGCTTAGCGGGGGGGAGCTATGGCTACACCTTC; clone_size: many; v_call: TRBV7-8; d_call: -; j_call: TRBJ1-2
cdr3_aa: CSAREGVLNTEAFF; cdr3_nt: TGCAGTGCTAGAGAAGGGGTATTGAACACTGAAGCTTTCTTT; clone_size: -; v_call: TRBV20-1; d_call: -; j_call: TRBJ1-1
cdr3_aa: CSAEAGAGSQETQYF; cdr3_nt: TGCAGTGCCGAGGCGGGAGCGGGAAGCCAAGAGACCCAGTACTTC; clone_size: few; v_call: TRBV20-1; d_call: TRBD2; j_call: TRBJ2-5
cdr3_aa: CSAPRIQETQYF; cdr3_nt: TGCAGTGCTCCCCGGATCCAAGAGACCCAGTACTTC; clone_size: few; v_call: TRBV20-1; d_call: -; j_call: TRBJ2-5
cdr3_aa: CSVAPNNEKLFF; cdr3_nt: TGCAGCGTTGCCCCTAACAATGAAAAACTGTTTTTT; clone_size: many; v_call: TRBV29-1; d_call: -; j_call: TRBJ1-4
cdr3_aa: CASSLRTHTYEQYF; cdr3_nt: TGTGCCAGCAGCTTGAGGACTCATACCTACGAGCAGTACTTC; clone_size: few; v_call: TRBV7-8; d_call: -; j_call: TRBJ2-7
cdr3_aa: CASSTGTASGNTIYF; cdr3_nt: TGTGCCAGCAGTACCGGGACCGCCTCTGGAAACACCATATATTTT; clone_size: -; v_call: TRBV12-3/TRBV12-4; d_call: -; j_call: TRBJ1-3
cdr3_aa: CSARGRDKIDTQYF; cdr3_nt: TGCAGTGCTAGGGGGCGGGATAAGATCGATACGCAGTATTTT; clone_size: many; v_call: TRBV20-1; d_call: -; j_call: TRBJ2-3
cdr3_aa: CSVEAQLPRTSGSGEQFF; cdr3_nt: TGCAGCGTTGAAGCCCAACTTCCCCGGACTAGCGGGAGTGGGGAGCAGTTCTTC; clone_size: -; v_call: TRBV29-1; d_call: TRBD2; j_call: TRBJ2-1
cdr3_aa: CASSLSGKGSYEQYF; cdr3_nt: TGCGCCAGCAGTCTTAGCGGTAAGGGGTCCTACGAGCAGTACTTC; clone_size: many; v_call: TRBV5-1; d_call: -; j_call: TRBJ2-7